This T cell receptor (beta chain) was recovered during a study of blood T cell repertoires in COVID-19. Background on the study: Whether acute or convalescent, the COVID-19 samples came from the United States, Italy and Spain. In each case, the material was cDNA or gDNA derived from T cells, B-cell-depleted T cells, or PBMCs.

Authors' analysis steps: Reference gene primer amplification gave nucleated cell count estimates. This table comes from immunoSEQ multiplex PCR, and its TCRdb copy is limited to in-frame clones, with some not included. Clone size and V and J calls were adopted from that table, with D and trimming inferred from the DNA. The sample lists over 150,000 clones; approximately 85% were seen once. Followed longitudinally, the Seattle patients had been enrolled during active infection. From germline, CDR1 is KGHDR and CDR2 SFDVKD. Trimming at V came to 4 bases and at J to 6 bases, leaving 7 bases not matched to a gene. There are 16 residues in the CDR3.

The chain employs TRBV24-1 and TRBJ2-1, with 11 bases that match TRBD2. The TCR was taken from a man in his fifties or sixties with COVID-19, enrolled during active disease. Sequenced sample: peripheral blood. Here the CDR3 reads CATSDRLAGISNEQFF. CDR3 bases: TGTGCCACCAGTGACCGACTAGCGGGAATAAGCAATGAGCAGTTCTTC.